This T cell receptor (beta chain) was obtained from a study of T cells in Graves' hyperthyroidism and ophthalmopathy. Turning to the study itself: The authors collected peripheral blood at initial diagnosis, before any treatment.

CDR1 and CDR2 from the germline V gene are MNHNS and SASEGT. The CDR3 consists of 12 residues. The germline V and J ends were trimmed by 8 bases and 3 bases, with 10 bases remaining between them. Aged 18 to 65, the patients had hyperthyroidism that was newly diagnosed and had lasted under 2 months. Template material for amplifying TCR beta CDR3 regions consisted of RNA transcripts. The study used the HTBI primer set for a first-round RT-PCR of the TCR CDR3. TCRdb ran MiXCR on the multiplex PCR reads and lists one entry per CDR3 protein. Of hundreds of thousands of distinct CDR3 sequences listed, roughly a sixth are singletons.

The TCR sequence derives from a woman in her fifties or sixties with Graves' hyperthyroidism that later progressed to Graves' ophthalmopathy. This chain connects TRBV6-1 to TRBJ1-1, with D uncertain. Input material: blood. Written as DNA, the CDR3 is TGTGCCAGCGGCTCGGGTTACACTGAAGCTTTCTTT. It yields the protein CASGSGYTEAFF.